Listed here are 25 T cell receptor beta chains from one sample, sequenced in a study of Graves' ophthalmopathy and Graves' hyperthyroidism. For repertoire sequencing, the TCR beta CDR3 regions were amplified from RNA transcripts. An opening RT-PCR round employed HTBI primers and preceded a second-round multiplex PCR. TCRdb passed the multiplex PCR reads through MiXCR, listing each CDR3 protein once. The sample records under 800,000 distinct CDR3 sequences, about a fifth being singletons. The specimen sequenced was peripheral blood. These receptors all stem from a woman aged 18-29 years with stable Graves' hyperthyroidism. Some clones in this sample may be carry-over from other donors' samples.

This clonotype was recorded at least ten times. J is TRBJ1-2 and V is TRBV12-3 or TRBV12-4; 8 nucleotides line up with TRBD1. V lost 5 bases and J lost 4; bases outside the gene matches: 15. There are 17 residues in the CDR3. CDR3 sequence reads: CASSPATPGGLGYGYTF. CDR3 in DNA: TGTGCCAGCAGTCCCGCTACCCCAGGGGGCTTGGGCTATGGCTACACCTTC.

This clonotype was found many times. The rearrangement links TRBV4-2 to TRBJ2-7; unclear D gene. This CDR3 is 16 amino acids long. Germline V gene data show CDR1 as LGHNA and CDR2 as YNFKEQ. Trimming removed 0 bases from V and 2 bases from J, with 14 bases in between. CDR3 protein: CASSQEMTTGPYEQYF. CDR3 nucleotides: TGTGCCAGCAGCCAAGAGATGACCACTGGCCCCTACGAGCAGTACTTC.

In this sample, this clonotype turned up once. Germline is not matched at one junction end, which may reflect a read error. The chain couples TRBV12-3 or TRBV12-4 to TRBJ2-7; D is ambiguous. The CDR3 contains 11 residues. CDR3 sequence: CASSLYYDQYF. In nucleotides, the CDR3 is TGTGCCAGCAGTTTGTACTACGATCAGTACTTC.

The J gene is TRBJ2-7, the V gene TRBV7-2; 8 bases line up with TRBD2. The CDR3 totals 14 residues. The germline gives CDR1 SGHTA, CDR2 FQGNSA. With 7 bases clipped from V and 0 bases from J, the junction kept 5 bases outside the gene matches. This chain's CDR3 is CASTKAGDSYEQYF. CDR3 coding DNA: TGTGCCAGCACAAAAGCGGGGGACTCCTACGAGCAGTACTTC.

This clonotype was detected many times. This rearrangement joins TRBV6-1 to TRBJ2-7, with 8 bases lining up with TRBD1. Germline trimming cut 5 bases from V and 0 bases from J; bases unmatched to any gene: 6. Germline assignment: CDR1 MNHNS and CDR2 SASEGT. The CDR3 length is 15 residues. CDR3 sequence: CASSRGQASSYEQYF. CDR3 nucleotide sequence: TGTGCCAGCAGTCGGGGACAGGCGAGCTCCTACGAGCAGTACTTC.

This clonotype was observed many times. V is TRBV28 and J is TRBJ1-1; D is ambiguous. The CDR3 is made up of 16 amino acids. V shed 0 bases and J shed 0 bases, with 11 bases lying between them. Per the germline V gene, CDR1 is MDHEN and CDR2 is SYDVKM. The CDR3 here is CASSLWGPRMNTEAFF. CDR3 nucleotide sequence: TGTGCCAGCAGTTTATGGGGTCCCCGAATGAACACTGAAGCTTTCTTT.

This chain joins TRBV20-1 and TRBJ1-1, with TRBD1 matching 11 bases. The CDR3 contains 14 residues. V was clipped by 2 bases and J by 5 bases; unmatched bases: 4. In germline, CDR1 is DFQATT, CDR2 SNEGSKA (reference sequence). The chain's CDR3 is CSARMGQGGTEAFF. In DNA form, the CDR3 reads TGCAGTGCTAGAATGGGACAGGGGGGAACTGAAGCTTTCTTT.

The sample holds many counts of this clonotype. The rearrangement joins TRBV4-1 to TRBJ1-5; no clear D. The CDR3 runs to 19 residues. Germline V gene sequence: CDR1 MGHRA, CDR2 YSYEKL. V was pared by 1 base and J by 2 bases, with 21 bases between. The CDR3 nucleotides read TGCGCCAGCAGCCAAGGTGTAGGGCTGTTAATATTGGGCAATCAGCCCCAGCATTTT. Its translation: CASSQGVGLLILGNQPQHF.

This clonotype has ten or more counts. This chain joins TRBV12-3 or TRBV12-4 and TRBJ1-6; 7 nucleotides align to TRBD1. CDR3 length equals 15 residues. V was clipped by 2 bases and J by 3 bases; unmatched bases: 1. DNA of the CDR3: TGTGCCAGCAGTTTACGACAGGGCTATAATTCACCCCTCCACTTT. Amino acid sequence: CASSLRQGYNSPLHF.

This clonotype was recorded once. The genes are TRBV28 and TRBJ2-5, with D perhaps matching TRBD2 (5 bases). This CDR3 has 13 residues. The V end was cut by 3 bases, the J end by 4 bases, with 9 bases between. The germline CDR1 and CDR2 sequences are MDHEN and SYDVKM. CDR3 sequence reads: CASSFVGRETQYF. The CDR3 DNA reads TGTGCCAGCAGTTTTGTGGGGAGAGAGACCCAGTACTTC.

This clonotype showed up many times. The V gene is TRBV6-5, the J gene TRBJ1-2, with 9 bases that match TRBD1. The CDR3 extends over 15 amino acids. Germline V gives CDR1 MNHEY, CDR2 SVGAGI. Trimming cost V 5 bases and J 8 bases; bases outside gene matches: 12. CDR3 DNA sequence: TGTGCCAGCAGTACCCGGGACAGGGAAGTTGGGGGCTACACCTTC. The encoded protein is CASSTRDREVGGYTF.

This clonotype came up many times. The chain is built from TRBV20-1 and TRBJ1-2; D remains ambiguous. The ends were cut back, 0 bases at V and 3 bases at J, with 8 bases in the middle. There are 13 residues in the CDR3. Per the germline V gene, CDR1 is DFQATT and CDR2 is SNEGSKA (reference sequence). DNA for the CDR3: TGCAGTGCTAGAGATCCCTCGGACTATGGCTACACCTTC. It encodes CSARDPSDYGYTF.

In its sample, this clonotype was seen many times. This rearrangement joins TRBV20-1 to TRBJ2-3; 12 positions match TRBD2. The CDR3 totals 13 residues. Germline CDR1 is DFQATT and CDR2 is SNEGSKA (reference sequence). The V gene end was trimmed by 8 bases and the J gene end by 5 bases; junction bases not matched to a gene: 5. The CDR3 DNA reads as TGCAGTTCGACTAGCGGGAGCGTAGATACGCAGTATTTT. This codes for CSSTSGSVDTQYF.

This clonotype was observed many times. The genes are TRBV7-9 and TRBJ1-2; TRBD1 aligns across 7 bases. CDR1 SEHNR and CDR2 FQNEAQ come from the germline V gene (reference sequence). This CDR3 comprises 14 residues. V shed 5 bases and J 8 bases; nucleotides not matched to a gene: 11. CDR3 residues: CASSLSDRVDGYTF. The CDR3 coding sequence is TGTGCCAGCAGCCTCTCCGACAGGGTAGACGGCTACACCTTC. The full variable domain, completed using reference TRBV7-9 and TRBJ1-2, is DTGVSQNPRHKITKRGQNVTFRCDPISEHNRLYWYRQTLGQGPEFLTYFQNEAQLEKSRLLSDRFSAERPKGSFSTLEIQRTEQGDSAMYLCASSLSDRVDGYTFGSGTRLTVV.

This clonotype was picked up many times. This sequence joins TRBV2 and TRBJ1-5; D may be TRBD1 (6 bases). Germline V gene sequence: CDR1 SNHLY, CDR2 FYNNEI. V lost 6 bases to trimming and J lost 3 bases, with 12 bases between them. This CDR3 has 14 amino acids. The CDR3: CASSADSINQPQHF. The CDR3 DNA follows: TGTGCCAGCAGCGCGGACAGCATCAATCAGCCCCAGCATTTT.

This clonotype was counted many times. The CDR3, as DNA: TGTGCCCAGGGGGGGACAGGGGGCGTTGGGGCCAACGTCCTGACTTTC. Its translation: CAQGGTGGVGANVLTF. This chain uses TRBV10-3 with TRBJ2-6, with 12 bases that match TRBD1. The V segment lost 11 bases and the J segment 3 bases; nucleotides outside the gene matches: 8. This CDR3 comprises 16 residues. Germline CDR1 reads ENHRY; CDR2 reads SYGVKD.

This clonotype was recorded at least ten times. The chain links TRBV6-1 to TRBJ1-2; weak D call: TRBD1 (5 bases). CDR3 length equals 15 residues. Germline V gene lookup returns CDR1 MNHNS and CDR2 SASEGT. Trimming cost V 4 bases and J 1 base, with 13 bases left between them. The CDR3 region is CASSANSGGNYGYTF. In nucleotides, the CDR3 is TGTGCCAGCAGTGCCAACAGCGGGGGTAACTATGGCTACACCTTC.

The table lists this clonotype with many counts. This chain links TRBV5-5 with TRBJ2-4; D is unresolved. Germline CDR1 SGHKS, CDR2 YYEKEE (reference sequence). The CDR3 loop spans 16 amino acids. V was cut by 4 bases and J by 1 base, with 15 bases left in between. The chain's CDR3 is CASSVEDLVAKNIQYF. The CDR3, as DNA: TGTGCCAGCAGCGTAGAGGACCTAGTGGCCAAAAACATTCAGTACTTC.

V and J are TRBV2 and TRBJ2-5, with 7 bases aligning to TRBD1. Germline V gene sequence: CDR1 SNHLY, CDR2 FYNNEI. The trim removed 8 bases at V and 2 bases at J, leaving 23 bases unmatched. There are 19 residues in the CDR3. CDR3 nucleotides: TGTGCCAGCGGTCCTCGGGGACAGACCCTCCCAACGCCTCAAGAGACCCAGTACTTC. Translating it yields CASGPRGQTLPTPQETQYF.

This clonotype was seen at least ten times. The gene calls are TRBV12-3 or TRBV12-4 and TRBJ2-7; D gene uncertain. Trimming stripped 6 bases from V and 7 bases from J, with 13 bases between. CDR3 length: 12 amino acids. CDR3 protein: CASSPTSFEQYF. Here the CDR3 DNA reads TGTGCCAGCAGCCCAACGAGTTTTGAGCAGTACTTC.

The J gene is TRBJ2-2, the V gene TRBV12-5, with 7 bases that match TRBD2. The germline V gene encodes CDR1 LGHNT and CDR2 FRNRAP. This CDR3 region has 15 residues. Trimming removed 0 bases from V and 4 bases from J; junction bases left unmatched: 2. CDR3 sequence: CASGLVASGTGELFF. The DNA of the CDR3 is TGTGCTAGTGGTTTGGTGGCTAGCGGCACCGGGGAGCTGTTTTTT.

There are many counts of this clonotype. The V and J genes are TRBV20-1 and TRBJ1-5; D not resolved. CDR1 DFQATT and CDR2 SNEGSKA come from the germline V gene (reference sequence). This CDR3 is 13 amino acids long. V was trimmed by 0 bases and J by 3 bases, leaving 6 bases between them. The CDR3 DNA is TGCAGTGCTAGAGAGGAGACCAATCAGCCCCAGCATTTT. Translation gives CSAREETNQPQHF.

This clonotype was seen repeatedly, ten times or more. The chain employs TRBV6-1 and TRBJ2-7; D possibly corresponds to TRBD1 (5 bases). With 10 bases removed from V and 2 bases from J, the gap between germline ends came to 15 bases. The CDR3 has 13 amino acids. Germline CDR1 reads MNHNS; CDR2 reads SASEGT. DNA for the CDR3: TGTGCCACCCAGGGCCATAGTCCCTACGAGCAGTACTTC. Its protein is CATQGHSPYEQYF.

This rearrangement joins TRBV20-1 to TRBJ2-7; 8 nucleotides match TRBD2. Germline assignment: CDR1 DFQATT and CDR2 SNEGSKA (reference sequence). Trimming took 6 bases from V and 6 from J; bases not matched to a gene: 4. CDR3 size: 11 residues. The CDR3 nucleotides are TGCAGTGCCATACGGGGGGGCGAGCAGTACTTC. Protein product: CSAIRGGEQYF.

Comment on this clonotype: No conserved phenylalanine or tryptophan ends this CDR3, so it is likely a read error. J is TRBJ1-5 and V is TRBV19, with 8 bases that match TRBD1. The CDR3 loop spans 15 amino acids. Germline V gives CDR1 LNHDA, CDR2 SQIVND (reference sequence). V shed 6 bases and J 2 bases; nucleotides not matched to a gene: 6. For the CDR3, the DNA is TGTGCCAGTAGCCAGACAGGGGCAGGCAATCAGCCCCAGCATTTG. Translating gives CASSQTGAGNQPQHL.